These 15 T cell receptor beta chains came from one sample sequenced in a study of blood T cell repertoires in COVID-19. Here immunoSEQ multiplex PCR was the method, and the copy in TCRdb shows in-frame clones only, minus some. This table has about 150,000 clones, approximately 83% appearing once. Sequencing was carried out using PBMCs or T cells enriched from blood (not recorded which). These receptors were obtained from a man between 65 and 85 years old who had been exposed to COVID-19.

The chain links TRBV28 to TRBJ1-2; perhaps TRBD1 as D (5 bases). V lost 5 bases, J lost 0 bases, and 10 bases lay in between. CDR1 is MDHEN, CDR2 SYDVKM, per germline. The CDR3 is made up of 14 amino acids. DNA for the CDR3: TGTGCCAGCAGTCGGGAGGGGCCTAACTATGGCTACACCTTC. This gives the protein CASSREGPNYGYTF.

The rearrangement links TRBV6-5 to TRBJ1-6; 7 nucleotides align to TRBD1. Germline V gene sequence: CDR1 MNHEY, CDR2 SVGAGI. CDR3 length: 13 amino acids. The V segment lost 6 bases and the J segment 9 bases; nucleotides outside the gene matches: 5. CDR3 sequence: CASRTGDSSPLHF. For the CDR3, the DNA is TGTGCCAGCAGGACCGGGGACAGTTCACCCCTCCACTTT.

This clone was seen only once. The chain employs TRBV14 and TRBJ2-3, with TRBD2 as a possible D gene (5 bases). The V gene's germline CDR1 is SGHDN and CDR2 FVKESK. The CDR3 is 15 amino acids. The V end lost 0 bases, the J end lost 2 bases, and 9 bases lay between the germline ends. In DNA form, the CDR3 reads TGTGCCAGCAGCCAAGATATTAGCGACACAGATACGCAGTATTTT. As protein: CASSQDISDTDTQYF. Full variable domain (remainder filled in from reference TRBV14 and TRBJ2-3): EAGVTQFPSHSVIEKGQTVTLRCDPISGHDNLYWYRRVMGKEIKFLLHFVKESKQDESGMPNNRFLAERTGGTYSTLKVQPAELEDSGVYFCASSQDISDTDTQYFGPGTRLTVL.

V gene TRBV6-1 combines with J gene TRBJ1-5, with D unclear. V was shortened by 2 bases and J by 0 bases, with 11 bases between the two germline ends. CDR1 is MNHNS, CDR2 SASEGT, per germline. The CDR3 is made up of 16 amino acids. The CDR3 DNA sequence: TGTGCCAGCAGTGAAAGGGAGCAAGATAGCAATCAGCCCCAGCATTTT. Encoded protein: CASSEREQDSNQPQHF.

This clone appeared many times. The genes are TRBV19 and TRBJ2-1, with D possibly matching TRBD2 (6 bases). Germline assignment: CDR1 LNHDA and CDR2 SQIVND (reference sequence). The CDR3 covers 15 residues. V was clipped by 1 base and J by 4 bases, with 11 bases between them. CDR3 DNA: TGTGCCAGTAGTATAGCGGGGGAAGCTTACAATGAGCAGTTCTTC. This translates into CASSIAGEAYNEQFF.

The chain employs TRBV11-3 and TRBJ2-1; D perhaps matches TRBD2 (6 bases). The CDR3 contains 15 residues. The V gene's germline CDR1 is SGHNT and CDR2 YENEEA. V was clipped by 5 bases and J by 5 bases, with 16 bases between them. The CDR3 protein is CASSPSGGNNNEQFF. CDR3 nucleotide sequence: TGTGCCAGCAGCCCCTCCGGCGGGAATAACAATGAGCAGTTCTTC.

The V and J genes are TRBV14 and TRBJ1-4; perhaps TRBD1 as D (5 bases). V lost 3 bases and J 1 base, leaving 12 bases between the germline ends. The CDR3 sequence is 16 residues long. Germline V gene lookup returns CDR1 SGHDN and CDR2 FVKESK. The CDR3 DNA sequence: TGTGCCAGCAGCCACGGGGGTTCGGGAACTAATGAAAAACTGTTTTTT. It specifies CASSHGGSGTNEKLFF.

This clone has just a few counts. The V call is TRBV6-1, the J call TRBJ2-7; 8 bases agree with TRBD1. CDR1 is MNHNS and CDR2 is SASEGT in the germline V gene. The CDR3 is made up of 15 amino acids. V was clipped by 2 bases and J by 5 bases; unmatched bases: 8. The CDR3 loop is CASSELDRVNNEQYF. CDR3 in DNA: TGTGCCAGCAGTGAATTGGACAGGGTTAATAACGAGCAGTACTTC.

The rearrangement uses TRBV7-9 and TRBJ1-6; D not certain. V was shortened by 2 bases and J by 7 bases, with 12 bases between the two germline ends. The CDR3 totals 15 residues. Germline V gene lookup returns CDR1 SEHNR and CDR2 FQNEAQ (reference sequence). The CDR3 protein is CASSLISVTNSPLHF. The DNA for the CDR3 is TGTGCCAGCAGCTTAATAAGCGTTACAAATTCACCCCTCCACTTT. Full variable domain (outside the CDR3, taken from reference TRBV7-9 and TRBJ1-6): DTGVSQNPRHKITKRGQNVTFRCDPISEHNRLYWYRQTLGQGPEFLTYFQNEAQLEKSRLLSDRFSAERPKGSFSTLEIQRTEQGDSAMYLCASSLISVTNSPLHFGNGTRLTVT.

V usage is TRBV28 and J usage is TRBJ1-1; D may be TRBD1 (6 bases). Per the germline V gene, CDR1 is MDHEN and CDR2 is SYDVKM. CDR3 size: 13 residues. Trimming removed 10 bases at V and 4 bases at J, with 16 bases between. CDR3 sequence: CAITLTGFTEAFF. CDR3 nucleotide sequence: TGTGCCATCACCCTTACAGGGTTCACTGAAGCTTTCTTT.

This chain joins TRBV14 and TRBJ2-5; 9 nucleotides line up with TRBD2. CDR3 size: 16 residues. Germline lookup yields CDR1 SGHDN and CDR2 FVKESK. The J segment lost 1 base and the V segment lost 4 bases, leaving 7 bases of the junction unmatched. The CDR3, as DNA: TGTGCCAGCAGCCGAAATCTAGCGGGGAGCCAAGAGACCCAGTACTTC. Translating it yields CASSRNLAGSQETQYF.

The count of this clone is one. The chain joins TRBV5-1 to TRBJ2-1, with a weak D call TRBD1 (7 bases). The germline V gene has CDR1 SGHRS and CDR2 YFSETQ. The CDR3 extends over 14 amino acids. The V end lost 0 bases, the J end lost 9 bases, and 13 bases lay between the germline ends. CDR3: CASSLEEGAREQFF. CDR3 sequence (DNA): TGCGCCAGCAGCTTGGAGGAGGGGGCTCGTGAGCAGTTCTTC.

This clone was counted once. The chain has TRBV10-1 and TRBJ2-2, with D possibly being TRBD1 (6 bases). The V end was cut by 2 bases, the J end by 1 base, with 8 bases between. This CDR3 region has 15 residues. Germline V gene lookup returns CDR1 WNHNN and CDR2 SYGVQD (reference sequence). CDR3: CASSEGQRNTGELFF. Here the CDR3 DNA reads TGCGCCAGCAGTGAGGGACAGAGGAACACCGGGGAGCTGTTTTTT.

The rearrangement joins TRBV7-8 to TRBJ1-6, with TRBD1 as a possible D gene (5 bases). The V gene lost 3 bases and the J gene lost 7 bases, with 16 bases spanning the gap. CDR1 SGHVS and CDR2 FQNEAQ come from the germline V gene. This CDR3 contains 16 residues. The CDR3 sequence is CASSFRTGSGNSPLHF. CDR3 DNA sequence: TGTGCCAGCAGCTTTCGAACAGGATCTGGCAATTCACCCCTCCACTTT. The full variable domain, completed using reference TRBV7-8 and TRBJ1-6, is GAGVSQSPRYKVAKRGQDVALRCDPISGHVSLFWYQQALGQGPEFLTYFQNEAQLDKSGLPSDRFFAERPEGSVSTLKIQRTQQEDSAVYLCASSFRTGSGNSPLHFGNGTRLTVT.

The rearrangement links TRBV11-2 to TRBJ2-1; 9 nucleotides line up with TRBD2. Germline V gene lookup returns CDR1 SGHAT and CDR2 FQNNGV. The CDR3 spans 15 residues. V shed 3 bases and J 0 bases; nucleotides not matched to a gene: 0. CDR3 protein: CASSFSGGSYNEQFF. The CDR3 DNA reads TGTGCCAGCAGCTTTAGCGGGGGCTCCTACAATGAGCAGTTCTTC.